This TCR beta chain was obtained from a study of identical twins. A universal primer binding site was introduced by template switching. The final cDNA contained unique molecular identifiers. TCRdb fed the 5' RACE reads into MiXCR, producing one record per CDR3 protein. The sample contains approximately 1.8 million distinct CDR3 sequences, less than 35% of which appear only once. Germline V gene data show CDR1 as KGHSH and CDR2 as LQKENI. The CDR3 has 15 amino acids. Study conclusions and caveats: Abundant beta clonotypes from cord blood had fewer insertions, unlike memory repertoires, which showed none.

In every case, the donor was a healthy Caucasian. To note about this clonotype: What it binds is unknown. The junction departs from germline at one end; a sequencing error may be responsible.

The material sequenced was cord blood. The receptor was isolated from a newborn girl in good health. V and J are TRBV18 and TRBJ2-7; 7 bases line up with TRBD2. CDR3 region: CASSGDSFFSYEQYF. For the CDR3, the DNA is TGCGCCAGCAGCGGGGATAGTTTCTTCTCCTACGAGCAGTACTTC.